This TCR beta chain was documented in a study of PD-L1 blockade in urothelial cancer. Study details: Bladder-origin urothelial cancer in males covered about 90% of the 29 patients. Blood analysis took place 3 weeks (second dose) and 6 weeks after treatment start. Anywhere from 0 to 3 prior chemotherapy regimens had been received by patients.

The protocol was immunoSEQ multiplex PCR, while the TCRdb copy is restricted to in-frame clones and leaves out a portion. The sample yields roughly 100,000 clones, over 80% seen once. This clone was counted once. V lost 2 bases, J lost 5 bases, and 4 bases stayed unmatched. Germline CDR1 is SGHVS and CDR2 is FNYEAQ. This CDR3 has 15 residues. Time point: peripheral blood 6 weeks after treatment start. The study collected 1 to 8 samples per patient, pretreatment and on-treatment. This rearrangement joins TRBV7-6 to TRBJ2-2, with 8 nucleotides matching TRBD2. The sequences come from PBMCs, collected around atezolizumab (anti-PD-L1) treatment. This clonotype was obtained from a man between 65 and 85 years old with urothelial cancer. The CDR3 loop is CASSLSGGRTGELFF. CDR3 nucleotides: TGTGCCAGCAGCTTATCGGGCGGGAGGACCGGGGAGCTGTTTTTT. Together with reference TRBV7-6 and TRBJ2-2, the CDR3 gives the full variable domain: GAGVSQSPRYKVTKRGQDVALRCDPISGHVSLYWYRQALGQGPEFLTYFNYEAQQDKSGLPNDRFSAERPEGSISTLTIQRTEQRDSAMYRCASSLSGGRTGELFFGEGSRLTVL.